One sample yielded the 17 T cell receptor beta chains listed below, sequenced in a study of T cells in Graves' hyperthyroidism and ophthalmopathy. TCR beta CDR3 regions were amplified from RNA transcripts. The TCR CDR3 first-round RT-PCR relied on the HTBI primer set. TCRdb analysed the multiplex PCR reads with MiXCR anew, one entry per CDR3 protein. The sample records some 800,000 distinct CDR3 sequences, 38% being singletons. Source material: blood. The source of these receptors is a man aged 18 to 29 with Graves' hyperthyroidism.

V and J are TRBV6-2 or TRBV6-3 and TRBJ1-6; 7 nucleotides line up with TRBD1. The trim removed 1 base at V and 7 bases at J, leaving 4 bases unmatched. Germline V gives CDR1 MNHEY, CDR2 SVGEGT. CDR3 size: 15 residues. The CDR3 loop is CASSYWPGQNSPLHF. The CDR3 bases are TGTGCCAGCAGTTACTGGCCGGGACAGAATTCACCCCTCCACTTT.

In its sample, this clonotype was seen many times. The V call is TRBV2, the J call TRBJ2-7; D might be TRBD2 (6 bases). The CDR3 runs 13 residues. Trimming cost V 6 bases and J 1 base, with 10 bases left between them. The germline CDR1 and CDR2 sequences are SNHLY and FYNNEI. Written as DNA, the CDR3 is TGTGCCAGCAGCGGGACTTATTCCTACGAGCAGTACTTC. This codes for CASSGTYSYEQYF. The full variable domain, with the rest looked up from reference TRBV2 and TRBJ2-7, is EPEVTQTPSHQVTQMGQEVILRCVPISNHLYFYWYRQILGQKVEFLVSFYNNEISEKSEIFDDQFSVERPDGSNFTLKIRSTKLEDSAMYFCASSGTYSYEQYFGPGTRLTVT.

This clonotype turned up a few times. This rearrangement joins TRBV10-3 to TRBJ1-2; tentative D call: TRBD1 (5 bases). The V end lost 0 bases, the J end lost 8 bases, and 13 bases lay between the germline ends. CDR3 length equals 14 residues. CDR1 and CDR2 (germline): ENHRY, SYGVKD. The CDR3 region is CAISESGHSSGYTF. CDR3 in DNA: TGTGCCATCAGTGAGTCAGGACATTCCTCAGGCTACACCTTC.

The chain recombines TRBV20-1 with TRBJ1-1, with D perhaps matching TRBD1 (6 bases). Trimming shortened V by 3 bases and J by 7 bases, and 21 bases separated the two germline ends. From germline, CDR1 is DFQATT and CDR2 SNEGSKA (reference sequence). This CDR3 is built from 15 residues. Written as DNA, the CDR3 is TGCAGTGCTAGCGTCTGGGCAGGGGACGGAGATGAAGCTTTCTTT. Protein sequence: CSASVWAGDGDEAFF.

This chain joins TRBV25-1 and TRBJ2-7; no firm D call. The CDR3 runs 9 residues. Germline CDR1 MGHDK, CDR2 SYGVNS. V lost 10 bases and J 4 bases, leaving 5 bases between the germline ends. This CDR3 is CANRYEQYF. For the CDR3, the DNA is TGTGCCAACCGTTACGAGCAGTACTTC.

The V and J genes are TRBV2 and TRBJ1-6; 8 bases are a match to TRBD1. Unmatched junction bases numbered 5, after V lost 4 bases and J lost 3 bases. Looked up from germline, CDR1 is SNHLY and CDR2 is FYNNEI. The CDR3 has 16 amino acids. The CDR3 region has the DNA TGTGCCAGCAGTGGGTTCGGGACAGGCTATAATTCACCCCTCCACTTT. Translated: CASSGFGTGYNSPLHF.

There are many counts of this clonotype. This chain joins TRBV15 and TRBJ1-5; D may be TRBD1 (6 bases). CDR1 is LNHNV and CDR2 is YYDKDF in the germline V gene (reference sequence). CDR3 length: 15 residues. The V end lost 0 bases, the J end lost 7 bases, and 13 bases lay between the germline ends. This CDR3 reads CATSRDQDSTQPQHF. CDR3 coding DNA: TGTGCCACCAGCAGAGACCAGGACAGCACACAGCCCCAGCATTTT.

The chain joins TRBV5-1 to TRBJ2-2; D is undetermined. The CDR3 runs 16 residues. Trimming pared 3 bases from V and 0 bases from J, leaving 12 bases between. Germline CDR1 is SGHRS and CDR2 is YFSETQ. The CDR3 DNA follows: TGCGCCAGCAGCTCCCTGCCCGGGCCGAACACCGGGGAGCTGTTTTTT. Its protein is CASSSLPGPNTGELFF.

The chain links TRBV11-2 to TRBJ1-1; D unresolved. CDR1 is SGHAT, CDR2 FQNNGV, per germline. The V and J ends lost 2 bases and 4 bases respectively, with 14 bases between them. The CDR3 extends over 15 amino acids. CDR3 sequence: CASSLFGGVGTEAFF. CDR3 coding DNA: TGTGCCAGCAGCTTATTCGGTGGGGTTGGCACTGAAGCTTTCTTT.

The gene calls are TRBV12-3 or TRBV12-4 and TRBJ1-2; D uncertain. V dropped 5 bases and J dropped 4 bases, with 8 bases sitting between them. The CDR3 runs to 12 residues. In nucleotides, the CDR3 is TGTGCCAGCAGTCCCCGGTCCTATGGCTACACCTTC. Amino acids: CASSPRSYGYTF.

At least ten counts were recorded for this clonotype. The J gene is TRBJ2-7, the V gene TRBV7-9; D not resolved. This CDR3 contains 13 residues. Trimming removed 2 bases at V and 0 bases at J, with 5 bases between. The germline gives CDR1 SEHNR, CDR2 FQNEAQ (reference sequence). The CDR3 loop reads CASSLHYSYEQYF. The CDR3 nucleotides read TGTGCCAGCAGCTTACACTACTCCTACGAGCAGTACTTC.

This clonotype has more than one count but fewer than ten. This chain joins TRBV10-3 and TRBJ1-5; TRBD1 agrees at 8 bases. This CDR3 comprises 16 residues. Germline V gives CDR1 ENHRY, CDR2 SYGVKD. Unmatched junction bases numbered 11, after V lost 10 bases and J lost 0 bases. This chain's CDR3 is CATGTGLFSSNQPQHF. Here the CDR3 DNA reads TGTGCCACCGGGACAGGTTTGTTCTCTAGCAATCAGCCCCAGCATTTT.

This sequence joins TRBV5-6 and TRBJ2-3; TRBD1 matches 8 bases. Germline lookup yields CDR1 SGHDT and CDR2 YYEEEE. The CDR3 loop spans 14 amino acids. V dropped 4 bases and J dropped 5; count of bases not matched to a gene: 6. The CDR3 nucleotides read TGTGCCAGCAGCCGGACAGGGAGGAGAGATACGCAGTATTTT. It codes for CASSRTGRRDTQYF.

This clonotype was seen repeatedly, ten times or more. The CDR3 region is CASSPGSVTSNQPQHF. The CDR3 coding sequence is TGTGCCAGCAGCCCTGGGTCAGTTACTAGCAATCAGCCCCAGCATTTT. V and J are TRBV7-8 and TRBJ1-5, with D hard to call. The V end was cut by 5 bases, the J end by 0 bases, with 14 bases between. The CDR3 consists of 16 residues. Germline values: CDR1 SGHVS, CDR2 FQNEAQ.

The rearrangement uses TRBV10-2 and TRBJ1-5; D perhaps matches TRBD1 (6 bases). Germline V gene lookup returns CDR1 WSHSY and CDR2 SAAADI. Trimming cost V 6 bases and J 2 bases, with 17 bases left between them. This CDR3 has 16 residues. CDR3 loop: CASSQEQGLGNQPQHF. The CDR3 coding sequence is TGCGCCAGCAGCCAAGAACAGGGATTGGGCAATCAGCCCCAGCATTTT.

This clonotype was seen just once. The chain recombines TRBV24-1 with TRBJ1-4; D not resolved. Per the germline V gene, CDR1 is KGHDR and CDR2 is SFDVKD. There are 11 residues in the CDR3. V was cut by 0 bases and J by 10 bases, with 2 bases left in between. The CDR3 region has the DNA TGTGCCACCAGTGATTTGCCAAAACTGTTTTTT. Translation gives CATSDLPKLFF.

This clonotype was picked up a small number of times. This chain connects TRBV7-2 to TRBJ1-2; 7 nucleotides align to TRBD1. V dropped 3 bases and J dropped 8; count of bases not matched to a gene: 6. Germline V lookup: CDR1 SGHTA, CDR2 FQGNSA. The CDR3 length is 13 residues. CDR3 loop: CASSLTGIRGYTF. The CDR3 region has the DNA TGTGCCAGCAGCTTGACAGGGATAAGGGGCTACACCTTC.